The clone carrying this T cell receptor (beta chain) was picked up a small number of times. Its antigen is undetermined. Germline V gene data show CDR1 as MNHNS and CDR2 as SASEGT. CDR3 length: 13 amino acids. Losses at the gene ends were 6 bases for V and 8 bases for J; bases not matched to a gene: 2. The data are from a study of T cell repertoires in cytomegalovirus infection. Whole-study context: Recently identified HLA-C-restricted CMV epitopes were among the peptides used. CMV infection plus the matching HLA type was flagged by public TCR beta signatures.

Study-wide results and caveats: Carriers of CMV and the relevant HLA type were discriminated by public TCR beta frequency. In two of eight donors, the top clonotype was HLA-C-restricted CMV-specific.

Using its own MiXCR run on the reads, TCRdb lists one record per CDR3 protein. The sample carries around 770,000 distinct CDR3 sequences, almost 30% recorded once. V usage is TRBV6-1 and J usage is TRBJ2-1; 12 nucleotides agree with TRBD2. The TCR comes from a human donor in good health (CMV status not recorded). Some clones in this sample may be carry-over from other donors' samples. Sequencing used cultured CD8+ T cells from PBMCs, obtained from culture after CMV antigen stimulation. As DNA, the CDR3 is TGTGCCAGCAGGACTAGCGGGGGCTATGAGCAGTTCTTC. Translated, it gives CASRTSGGYEQFF.